This T cell receptor beta chain was recovered during a study of technical replicates of blood from several donors (dated by TCRdb to 2017 to 2019). The library was obtained by the immunoSEQ multiplex PCR assay. Held by TCRdb, this immuneACCESS table contains in-frame sequences only and omits some clones. Under half of the omission traces to an unresolved V gene where checked; the cause of the rest is unknown. The sample profile shows about 73,000 clones; roughly 90% of them were found once. The ten largest clones add up to about 4.7% of the sample. Comments on this clone: The target of this receptor is not known. Base-call qualities are not available, and no considerably larger clone is one nucleotide away.

Deletion took 7 bases off V and 0 bases off J, with a span of 11 bases between the germline ends. CDR1 SGHRS and CDR2 YFSETQ are derived from the germline V gene. The CDR3 numbers 14 residues from cysteine through phenylalanine. The sequence is cut down to CDR3 DNA, 42 bases in frame from base 1. The sequenced sample consisted of PBMCs. The receptor was isolated from a human donor in good health. Some clones in this sample may be carry-over from other donors' samples. The rearranged chain carries TRBV5-1 and TRBJ1-3, with no confidently assigned D gene. This receptor carries the CDR3 CASVERSSGNTIYF. Read as DNA, the sequence is TGCGCCAGCGTTGAGCGAAGCTCTGGAAACACCATATATTTT.